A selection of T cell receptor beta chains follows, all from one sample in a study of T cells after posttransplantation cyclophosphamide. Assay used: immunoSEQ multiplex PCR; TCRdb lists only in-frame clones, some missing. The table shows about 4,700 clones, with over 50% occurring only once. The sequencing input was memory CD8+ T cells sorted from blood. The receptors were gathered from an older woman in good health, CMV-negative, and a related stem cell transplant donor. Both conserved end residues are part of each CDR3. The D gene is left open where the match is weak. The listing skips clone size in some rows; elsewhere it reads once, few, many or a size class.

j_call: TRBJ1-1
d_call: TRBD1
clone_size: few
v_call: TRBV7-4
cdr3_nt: TGTGCCAGCAGCCCGGGAAGGGGGCTGGTAGGAACTGAAGCTTTCTTT
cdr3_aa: CASSPGRGLVGTEAFF

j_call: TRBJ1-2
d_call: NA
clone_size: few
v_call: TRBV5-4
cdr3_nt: TGTGCCAGCAGCGTGCCAGGGGCATGGGGCTACACCTTC
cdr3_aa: CASSVPGAWGYTF

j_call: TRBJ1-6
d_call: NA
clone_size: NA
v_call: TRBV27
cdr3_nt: TGTGCCAGCAGTAGCCTAGACTATAATTCACCCCTCCACTTT
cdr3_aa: CASSSLDYNSPLHF

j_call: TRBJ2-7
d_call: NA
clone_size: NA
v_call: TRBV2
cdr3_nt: TGTGCCAGCAGTGAAGCACTTTCCCCTTACGAGCAGTACTTC
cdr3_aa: CASSEALSPYEQYF

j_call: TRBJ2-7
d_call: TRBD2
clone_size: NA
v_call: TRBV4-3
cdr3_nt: TGCGCCAGCAGCCAATATCGCGGGGGACCCTACGAGCAGTACTTC
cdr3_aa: CASSQYRGGPYEQYF

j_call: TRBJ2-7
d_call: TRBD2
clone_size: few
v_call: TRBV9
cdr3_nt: TGTGCCAGCAGCCCAAGCGGGAAAGTGTACGAGCAGTACTTC
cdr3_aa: CASSPSGKVYEQYF

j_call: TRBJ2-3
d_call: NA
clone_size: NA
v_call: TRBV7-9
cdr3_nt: TGTGCCAGCAGCTTAGGACCGGGAGTCACAGATACGCAGTATTTT
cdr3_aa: CASSLGPGVTDTQYF

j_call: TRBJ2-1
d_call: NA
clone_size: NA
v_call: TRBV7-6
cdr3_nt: TGTGCCAGCAGCTTACCAGGTTACGAGCAGTTCTTC
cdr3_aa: CASSLPGYEQFF

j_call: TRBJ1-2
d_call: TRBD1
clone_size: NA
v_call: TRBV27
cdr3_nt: TGTGCCAGCAGTAGCTCGGGACAGACCTATGGCTACACCTTC
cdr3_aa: CASSSSGQTYGYTF

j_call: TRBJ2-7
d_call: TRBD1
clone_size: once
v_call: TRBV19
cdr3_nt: TGTGCCAGTAGTGCGACCACAGGGGCCGTGCAGTACTTC
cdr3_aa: CASSATTGAVQYF

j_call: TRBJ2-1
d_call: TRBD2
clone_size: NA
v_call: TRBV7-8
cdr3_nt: TGTGCCAGCAGCTCACCGGGACTAGCCTACAATGAGCAGTTCTTC
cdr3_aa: CASSSPGLAYNEQFF

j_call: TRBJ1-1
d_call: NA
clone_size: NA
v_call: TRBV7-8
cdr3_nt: TGTGCCAGCAGAAAAGGGGTATACGACACTGAAGCTTTCTTT
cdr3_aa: CASRKGVYDTEAFF

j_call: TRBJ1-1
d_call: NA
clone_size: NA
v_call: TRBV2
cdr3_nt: TGTGCCAGACTTGGGGGGGATACTGAAGCTTTCTTT
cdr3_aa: CARLGGDTEAFF

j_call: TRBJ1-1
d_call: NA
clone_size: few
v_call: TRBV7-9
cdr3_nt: TGTGCCAGCAAACAGATGAACACTGAAGCTTTCTTT
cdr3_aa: CASKQMNTEAFF

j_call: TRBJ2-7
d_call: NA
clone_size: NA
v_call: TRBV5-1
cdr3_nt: TGCGCCAGCAGCTTGGCAATTCCCTACGAGCAGTACTTC
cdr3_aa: CASSLAIPYEQYF

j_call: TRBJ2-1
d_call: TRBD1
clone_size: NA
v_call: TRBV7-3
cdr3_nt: TGTGCCAGCAGCTTAGTTGGGACAGGGGAAGGGAATGAGCAGTTCTTC
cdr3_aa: CASSLVGTGEGNEQFF

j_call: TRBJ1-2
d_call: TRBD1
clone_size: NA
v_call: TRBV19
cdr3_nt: TGTGCCAGTAGGGATTGGGACAGGGGGCCGGAAGACTATGGCTACACCTTC
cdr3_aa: CASRDWDRGPEDYGYTF

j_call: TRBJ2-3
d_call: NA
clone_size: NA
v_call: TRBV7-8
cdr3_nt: TGTGCCAGCAGCTTACCCCGGGGAGGGGGAGACACAGATACGCAGTATTTT
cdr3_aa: CASSLPRGGGDTDTQYF

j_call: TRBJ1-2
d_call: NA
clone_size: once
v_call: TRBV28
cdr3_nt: TGTGCCAGCAGTACAAAGCCGACGGGTAACTATGGCTACACCTTC
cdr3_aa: CASSTKPTGNYGYTF

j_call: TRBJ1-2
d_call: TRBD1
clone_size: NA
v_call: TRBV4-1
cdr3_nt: TGCGCCAGCAGCCAAGTGGGGGACAGGGGAAGCTATGGCTACACCTTC
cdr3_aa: CASSQVGDRGSYGYTF

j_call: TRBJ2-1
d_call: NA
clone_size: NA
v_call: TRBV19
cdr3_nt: TGTGCCAGTAGTAGAGGTTACAATGAGCAGTTCTTC
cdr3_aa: CASSRGYNEQFF

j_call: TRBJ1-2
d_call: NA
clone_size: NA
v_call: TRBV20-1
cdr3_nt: TGCAGTGCTAGAGATCCCACGGACACCTTC
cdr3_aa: CSARDPTDTF